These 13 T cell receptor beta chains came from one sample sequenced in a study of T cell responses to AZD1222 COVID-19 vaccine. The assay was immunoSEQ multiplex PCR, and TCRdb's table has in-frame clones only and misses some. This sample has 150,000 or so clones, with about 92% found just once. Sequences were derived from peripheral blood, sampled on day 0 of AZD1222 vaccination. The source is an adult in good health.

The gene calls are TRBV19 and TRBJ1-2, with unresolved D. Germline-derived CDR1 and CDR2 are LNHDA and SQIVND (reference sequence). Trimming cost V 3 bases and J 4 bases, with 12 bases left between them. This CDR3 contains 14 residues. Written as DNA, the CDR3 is TGTGCCAGTAGTATTGTGGATTCCATCTATGGCTACACCTTC. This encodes CASSIVDSIYGYTF.

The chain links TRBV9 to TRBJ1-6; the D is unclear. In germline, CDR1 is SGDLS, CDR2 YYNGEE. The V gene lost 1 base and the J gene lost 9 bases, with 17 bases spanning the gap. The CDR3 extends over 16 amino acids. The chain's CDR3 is CASSVQAGVLGSPLHF. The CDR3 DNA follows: TGTGCCAGCAGCGTACAGGCCGGGGTATTGGGTTCACCCCTCCACTTT.

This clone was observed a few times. The CDR3 DNA reads TGTGCCAGCAACCCTGGAGGGTATGGCTACACCTTC. Translation: CASNPGGYGYTF. The V and J genes are TRBV28 and TRBJ1-2; no reliable D call. With 7 bases removed from V and 5 bases from J, the gap between germline ends came to 11 bases. Germline CDR1 and CDR2: MDHEN and SYDVKM. CDR3 length: 12 amino acids.

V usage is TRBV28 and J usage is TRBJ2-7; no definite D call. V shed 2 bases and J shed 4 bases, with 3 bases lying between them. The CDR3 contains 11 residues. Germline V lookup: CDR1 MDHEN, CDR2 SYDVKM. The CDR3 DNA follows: TGTGCCAGCAGTTTAAGGTACGAGCAGTACTTC. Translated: CASSLRYEQYF.

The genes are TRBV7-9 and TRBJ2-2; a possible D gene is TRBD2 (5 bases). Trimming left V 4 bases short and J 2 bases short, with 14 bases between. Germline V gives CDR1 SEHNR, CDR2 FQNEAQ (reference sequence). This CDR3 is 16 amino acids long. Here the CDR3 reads CASSSSRTVNTGELFF. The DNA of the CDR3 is TGTGCCAGCAGCTCTTCCCGGACTGTAAACACCGGGGAGCTGTTTTTT.

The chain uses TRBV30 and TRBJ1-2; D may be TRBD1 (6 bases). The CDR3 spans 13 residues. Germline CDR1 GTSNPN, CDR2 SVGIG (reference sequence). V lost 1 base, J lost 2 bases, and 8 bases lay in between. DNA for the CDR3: TGTGCCTGGAGTGCGGGGGGCAACTATGGCTACACCTTC. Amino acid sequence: CAWSAGGNYGYTF.

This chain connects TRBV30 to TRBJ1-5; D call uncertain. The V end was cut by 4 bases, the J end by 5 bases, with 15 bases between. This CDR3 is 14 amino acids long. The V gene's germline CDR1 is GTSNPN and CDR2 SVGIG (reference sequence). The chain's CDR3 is CAWTPSGIDQPQHF. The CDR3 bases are TGTGCCTGGACCCCCAGCGGAATCGATCAGCCCCAGCATTTT.

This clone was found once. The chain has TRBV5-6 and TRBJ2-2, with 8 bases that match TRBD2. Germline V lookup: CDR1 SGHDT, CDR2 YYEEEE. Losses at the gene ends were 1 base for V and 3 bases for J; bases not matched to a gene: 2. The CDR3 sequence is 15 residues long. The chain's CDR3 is CASSLLRGDTGELFF. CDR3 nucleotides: TGTGCCAGCAGCTTGCTGCGGGGGGACACCGGGGAGCTGTTTTTT.

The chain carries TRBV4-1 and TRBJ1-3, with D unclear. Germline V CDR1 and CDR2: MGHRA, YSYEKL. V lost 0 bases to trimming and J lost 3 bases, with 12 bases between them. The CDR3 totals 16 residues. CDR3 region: CASSQDIRAGGNTIYF. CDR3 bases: TGCGCCAGCAGCCAAGATATTAGGGCTGGTGGAAACACCATATATTTT.

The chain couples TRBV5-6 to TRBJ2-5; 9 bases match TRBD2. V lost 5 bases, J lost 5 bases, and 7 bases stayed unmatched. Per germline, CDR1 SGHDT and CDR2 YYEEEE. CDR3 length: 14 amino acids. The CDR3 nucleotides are TGTGCCAGCAGGTTAACCGGGACTAGCGAGACCCAGTACTTC. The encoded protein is CASRLTGTSETQYF. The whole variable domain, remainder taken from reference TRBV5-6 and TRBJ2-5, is DAGVTQSPTHLIKTRGQQVTLRCSPKSGHDTVSWYQQALGQGPQFIFQYYEEEERQRGNFPDRFSGHQFPNYSSELNVNALLLGDSALYLCASRLTGTSETQYFGPGTRLLVL.

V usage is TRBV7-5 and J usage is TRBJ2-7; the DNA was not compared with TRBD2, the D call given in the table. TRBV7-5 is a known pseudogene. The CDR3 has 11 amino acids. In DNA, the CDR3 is TGTGCCAGTACCACTTTCTACGAGCAGTACTTC. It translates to CASTTFYEQYF.

CDR3 coding DNA: TGTGCCAGCAGTTCCCGGGGGACTAGCGGGGCGGGCTACGAGCAGTACTTC. Protein sequence: CASSSRGTSGAGYEQYF. The chain carries TRBV28 and TRBJ2-7; 13 nucleotides line up with TRBD2. The ends lost 4 bases at V and 3 bases at J; junction bases unmatched: 9. CDR1 and CDR2 from the germline V gene are MDHEN and SYDVKM. CDR3 size: 17 residues.

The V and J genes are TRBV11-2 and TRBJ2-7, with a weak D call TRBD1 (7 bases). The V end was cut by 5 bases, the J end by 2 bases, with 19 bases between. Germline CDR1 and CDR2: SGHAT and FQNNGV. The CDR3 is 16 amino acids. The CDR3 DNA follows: TGTGCCAGCAGCGCTGAGGAGGGGGCGTACCCCTACGAGCAGTACTTC. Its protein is CASSAEEGAYPYEQYF.